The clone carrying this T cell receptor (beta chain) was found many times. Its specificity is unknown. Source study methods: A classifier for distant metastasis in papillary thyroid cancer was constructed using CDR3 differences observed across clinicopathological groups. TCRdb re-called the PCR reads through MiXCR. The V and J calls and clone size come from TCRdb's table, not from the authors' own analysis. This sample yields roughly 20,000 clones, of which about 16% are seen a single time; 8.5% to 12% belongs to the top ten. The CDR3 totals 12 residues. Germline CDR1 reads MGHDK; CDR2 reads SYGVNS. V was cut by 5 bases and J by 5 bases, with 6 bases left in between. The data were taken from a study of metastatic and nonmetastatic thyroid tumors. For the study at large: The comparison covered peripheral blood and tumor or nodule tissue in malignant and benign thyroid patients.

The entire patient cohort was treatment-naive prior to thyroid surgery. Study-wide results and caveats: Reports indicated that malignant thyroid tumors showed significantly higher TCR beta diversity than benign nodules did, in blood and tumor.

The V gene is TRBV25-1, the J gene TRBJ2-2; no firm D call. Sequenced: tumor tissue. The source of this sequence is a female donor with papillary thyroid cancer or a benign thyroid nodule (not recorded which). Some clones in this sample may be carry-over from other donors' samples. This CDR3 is CASSLGTGELFF. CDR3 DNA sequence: TGTGCCAGCAGTCTAGGGACCGGGGAGCTGTTTTTT.